These T cell receptor beta chains were read from a single sample in a study of blood T cell repertoires in COVID-19. Generated by immunoSEQ multiplex PCR, the TCRdb table keeps only in-frame clones and is missing some. The sample shows around 99,000 clones, 89% of them seen only once. The sequencing input was peripheral blood. Receptors were obtained from a man aged 35 to 55 with active or convalescent COVID-19. The CDR3 runs from the conserved cysteine through the conserved F or W. Fields, in order: V gene, J gene, D gene, clone size, CDR3 DNA, CDR3 protein. A D gene is named only where the DNA matches it firmly. Clone size is shown for a subset of rows, as once, few, many or a class of expanded clone.

TRBV18	TRBJ1-1	.	.	TGTGCCAGCTCATTTTTGGACACCTCTGAAGCTTTCTTT	CASSFLDTSEAFF
TRBV19	TRBJ2-2	.	once	TGTGCCAGTAGGGACCCAGGGGTTACCGGGGAGCTGTTTTTT	CASRDPGVTGELFF
TRBV12-3/TRBV12-4	TRBJ2-7	.	.	TGTGCCAGCAGTTTGTACGGTGGTGACGAGCAGTACTTC	CASSLYGGDEQYF
TRBV9	TRBJ2-4	.	.	TGTGCCAGCAGCGTCCGAGGTGGTTACATTCAGTACTTC	CASSVRGGYIQYF
TRBV14	TRBJ1-1	TRBD1	.	TGTGCCAGCAGCCAAGATCCAGGGGGTAAAGCTTTCTTT	CASSQDPGGKAFF
TRBV28	TRBJ1-2	TRBD1	.	TGTGCCAGCAGTCAAGAACAGGGGGCGGGAGGCTACACCTTC	CASSQEQGAGGYTF
TRBV7-2	TRBJ2-7	TRBD1	.	TGTGCCAGCAGCCTCGGGACAGGGCTCTACGAGCAGTACTTC	CASSLGTGLYEQYF
TRBV30	TRBJ1-1	.	.	TGTGCCTGGCAACGAGGGGGCACTGAAGCTTTCTTT	CAWQRGGTEAFF
TRBV6-5	TRBJ1-1	TRBD1	.	TGTGCCAGCGGGACAGGAGCTTTCACTGAAGCTTTCTTT	CASGTGAFTEAFF
TRBV2	TRBJ1-1	TRBD1	.	TGTGCCAGCAGCAACTTCCAGACAGGGGGCCCAAACACTGAAGCTTTCTTT	CASSNFQTGGPNTEAFF
TRBV5-1	TRBJ2-1	.	.	TGCGCCAGCGGCCGGGACTCGGCTTTCAATGAGCAGTTCTTC	CASGRDSAFNEQFF
TRBV7-2	TRBJ2-3	TRBD2	.	TGTGCCAGCAGCGCCCACGGGACTAGCGTTTCAGATACGCAGTATTTT	CASSAHGTSVSDTQYF
TRBV4-3	TRBJ2-3	.	once	TGCGCCAGCAGCCACACAATAACAGATACGCAGTATTTT	CASSHTITDTQYF
TRBV7-9	TRBJ2-5	TRBD1	.	TGTGCCAGCAGCTTAGCGACGGTGGGAACAGGGGGCGGTGAGACCCAGTACTTC	CASSLATVGTGGGETQYF
TRBV5-1	TRBJ2-1	TRBD1	.	TGCGCCAGCAGCTTGGGACAGGGGTACAATGAGCAGTTCTTC	CASSLGQGYNEQFF
TRBV30	TRBJ2-3	TRBD2	.	TGTGCCTGGACCCTAGGGGTATTAGCGGGAGGGGCAGATACGCAGTATTTT	CAWTLGVLAGGADTQYF
TRBV5-1	TRBJ1-1	.	.	TGCGCCAGCAGCTTGGAGTGGGGAGCGGGCACTGAAGCTTTCTTT	CASSLEWGAGTEAFF
TRBV7-2	TRBJ1-4	.	few	TGTGCCAGCAGCTGGATGGGCAGTAATGAAAAACTGTTTTTT	CASSWMGSNEKLFF
TRBV7-9	TRBJ2-5	.	.	TGTGCCAGCAGCTTCTATCAGGACCAAGAGACCCAGTACTTC	CASSFYQDQETQYF
TRBV28	TRBJ2-2	TRBD2	.	TGTGCCAGCAGTCCAAGCAGCGGGAGGAGCGGGGAGCTGTTTTTT	CASSPSSGRSGELFF
TRBV29-1	TRBJ2-7	.	.	TGCAGCGTTGTCAGGCAGGGGGAGCAGTACTTC	CSVVRQGEQYF
TRBV5-4	TRBJ2-7	TRBD1	.	TGTGCCAGCAGCGTTGGCGGACAGGGCTACGAGCAGTACTTC	CASSVGGQGYEQYF
TRBV6-2/TRBV6-3	TRBJ2-5	TRBD2	.	TGTGCCAGCAGCCCTACTAGCGGGAGGATGGAGACCCAGTACTTC	CASSPTSGRMETQYF
TRBV28	TRBJ1-1	TRBD1	.	TGTGCCAGCAGTTTTCTCCCGGGACAGGGGCAATCGGGGAGTGACACTGAAGCTTTCTTT	CASSFLPGQGQSGSDTEAFF
TRBV7-3	TRBJ1-1	.	.	TGTGCCAGCAGCTCGGGGTCAAGTGGAACTGAAGCTTTCTTT	CASSSGSSGTEAFF
TRBV19	TRBJ2-1	TRBD2	.	TGTGCCAGTAGTATAGGTTCTCTAGCGGGGGTAAATGAGCAGTTCTTC	CASSIGSLAGVNEQFF
TRBV11-2	TRBJ2-7	TRBD2	.	TGTGCCAGCAGCGGGGGACTAGCGGGCCAACTCTCCTACGAGCAGTACTTC	CASSGGLAGQLSYEQYF
TRBV11-2	TRBJ1-4	TRBD1	.	TGTGCCAGCAGCTTCAGGGGGCGGAATGAAAAACTGTTTTTT	CASSFRGRNEKLFF
TRBV30	TRBJ1-1	.	.	TGTGCCTGGAGGAGAGGACGCGGGGACACTGAAGCTTTCTTT	CAWRRGRGDTEAFF
TRBV6-6	TRBJ1-5	.	.	TGTGCCAGCAGTTCCAATGACTTGAAACAGCCCCAGCATTTT	CASSSNDLKQPQHF
TRBV7-2	TRBJ1-5	.	.	TGTGCCAGCAGTCTTATCCCTAATGGGCCCCAGCATTTT	CASSLIPNGPQHF
TRBV9	TRBJ1-4	TRBD1	.	TGTGCCAGCAGCGCCAGCATACAGGGGTCAGAAAAACTGTTTTTT	CASSASIQGSEKLFF
TRBV6-2/TRBV6-3	TRBJ2-7	TRBD1	.	TGTGCCAGCAGTGGGACAGGCCCATACGAGCAGTACTTC	CASSGTGPYEQYF
TRBV20-1	TRBJ2-7	TRBD2	.	TGCAGTGCTAGTTCAGGACTAGTATGGTACGAGCAGTACTTC	CSASSGLVWYEQYF
TRBV10-2	TRBJ2-7	.	.	TGCGCCAGCAACCGGGAGGGGGCGGAGTACGAGCAGTACTTC	CASNREGAEYEQYF
TRBV5-1	TRBJ2-1	.	.	TGCGCCAGCCGCCTGGAAGTGGCTGAGCAGTTCTTC	CASRLEVAEQFF
TRBV10-3	TRBJ2-3	.	few	TGTGCCATCAGTGACCGGACTGTAACAGATACGCAGTATTTT	CAISDRTVTDTQYF
TRBV4-2	TRBJ2-2	TRBD2	few	TGTGCCAGCAGCCAACTAATTAGCGGGAGTGGAACCGGGGAGCTGTTTTTT	CASSQLISGSGTGELFF
TRBV19	TRBJ2-7	.	.	TGTGCCAGTAGTATTCCCGGACTCGAGCAGTACTTC	CASSIPGLEQYF
TRBV5-1	TRBJ1-1	.	few	TGCGCCAGCAGCCCCCACCAGATGAACACTGAAGCTTTCTTT	CASSPHQMNTEAFF
TRBV5-1	TRBJ1-1	.	.	TGCGCCAGCAGCTCCAGCCAGGCCGTCACTGAAGCTTTCTTT	CASSSSQAVTEAFF